One sample yielded the 31 T cell receptor beta chains listed below, sequenced in a study of low-dose radiotherapy and immunotherapy resistance in tumors. Gene-specific TRAV and TRBV primers were used for first-strand cDNA, covering alpha and beta chains. With a constant-region primer and a V-primer adapter, TCRs were subjected to roughly 18 PCR cycles of amplification. A single record per CDR3 protein comes from TCRdb applying MiXCR to the reads. Of roughly 100,000 distinct CDR3 sequences in the sample, less than 25% were seen once. Sample time point: after trial treatment. Treatment in this sample: LDRT plus nivolumab, ipilimumab, low-dose cyclophosphamide and aspirin (RACIN trial). Sequenced here: PBMCs, sampled after low-dose radiotherapy plus immunotherapy. These receptor sequences come from a male donor with prostate cancer.

This clonotype was counted many times. The chain links TRBV29-1 to TRBJ2-5, with 7 bases that match TRBD2. The CDR3 contains 13 residues. In germline, CDR1 is SQVTM, CDR2 ANQGSEA. V was pared by 8 bases and J by 0 bases, with 6 bases of the junction left unmatched. This CDR3 is CSFRGSDQETQYF. CDR3 nucleotides: TGCAGCTTCCGCGGGAGTGACCAAGAGACCCAGTACTTC.

This clonotype showed up many times. V gene TRBV6-2 or TRBV6-3 combines with J gene TRBJ2-3; D unclear. Trimming took off 2 bases at V and 6 bases at J, with 12 bases between the two ends. The CDR3 has 14 amino acids. Germline V gene lookup returns CDR1 MNHEY and CDR2 SVGEGT. CDR3: CASSYASLRDTQYF. Here the CDR3 DNA reads TGTGCCAGCAGTTACGCTAGTCTCCGGGATACGCAGTATTTT.

A word on this clonotype: One base separates it from a far larger clone, so it is likely a read error. The chain has TRBV3-1 and TRBJ2-1; D may be TRBD1 or TRBD2 (5 bases each). CDR1 LGHDT and CDR2 YNNKEL come from the germline V gene (reference sequence). This CDR3 has 13 residues. Trimming shortened V by 6 bases and J by 4 bases, and 10 bases separated the two germline ends. The CDR3 region is CASSSGRYNEQFF. The CDR3 DNA is TGTGCCAGCAGTTCGGGGCGTTACAATGAGCAGTTCTTC.

This clonotype was picked up one time. V and J are TRBV4-2 and TRBJ1-4; 8 bases line up with TRBD1. Germline loops: CDR1 LGHNA, CDR2 YNFKEQ. The V and J ends lost 1 base and 8 bases, in that order; junction bases with no gene match: 6. The CDR3 is 15 residues long. The CDR3 DNA reads as TGTGCCAGCAGCCAAGCGGACAGGGAACGGGAAAAACTGTTTTTT. Its protein is CASSQADREREKLFF.

This clonotype came up many times. The J gene is TRBJ2-3, the V gene TRBV7-9; TRBD1 matches at 8 bases. The CDR3 runs 15 residues. Germline CDR1 is SEHNR and CDR2 is FQNEAQ (reference sequence). With V trimmed by 5 bases and J by 3 bases, 7 bases remained unmatched. The CDR3, as DNA: TGTGCCAGCAGCGGAGACAGGGGATGGACAGATACGCAGTATTTT. It is translated as CASSGDRGWTDTQYF.

This clonotype has at least ten counts. The V call is TRBV6-2 or TRBV6-3, the J call TRBJ2-3; tentatively, D is TRBD2 (5 bases). Per germline, CDR1 MNHEY and CDR2 SVGEGT. The CDR3 loop spans 13 amino acids. V lost 6 bases, J lost 4 bases, and 11 bases lay in between. CDR3 nucleotide sequence: TGTGCCAGCAGAGTAGCGTCCTCAGATACGCAGTATTTT. Amino acids: CASRVASSDTQYF.

As concerns this clonotype: With only one base between it and a far larger clone, this is likely a read error. The V and J genes are TRBV11-2 and TRBJ2-1; D remains unclear. The CDR3 has 12 amino acids. Deletions cut 3 bases from V and 10 bases from J, with 10 bases between. CDR1 is SGHAT and CDR2 is FQNNGV in the germline V gene. The CDR3 spells CASSFTRYEQFF. The CDR3 DNA follows: TGTGCCAGCAGCTTCACTCGCTACGAGCAGTTCTTC.

This clonotype was recorded many times. The rearrangement joins TRBV20-1 to TRBJ1-1, with a possible D match to TRBD1 (6 bases). The germline gives CDR1 DFQATT, CDR2 SNEGSKA (reference sequence). This CDR3 comprises 15 residues. Trimming took off 0 bases at V and 1 base at J, with 12 bases between the two ends. The DNA of the CDR3 is TGCAGTGCTAGAGATGTAGGGGGGGGGAACACTGAAGCTTTCTTT. It encodes CSARDVGGGNTEAFF.

The table lists this clonotype with many counts. The CDR3 sequence is CASSLGIRAITVQETQYF. The CDR3 bases are TGTGCCAGCAGCTTAGGAATCAGGGCCATTACCGTGCAAGAGACCCAGTACTTC. The chain employs TRBV11-2 and TRBJ2-5, with a weak D call TRBD1 (5 bases). Germline V gene lookup returns CDR1 SGHAT and CDR2 FQNNGV. Trimming shortened V by 1 base and J by 2 bases, and 20 bases separated the two germline ends. The CDR3 covers 18 residues.

The V and J genes are TRBV6-6 and TRBJ1-5; perhaps TRBD1 as D (6 bases). CDR3 length equals 15 residues. Germline V lookup: CDR1 MNHNY, CDR2 SVGAGI (reference sequence). V lost 7 bases and J 1 base, leaving 14 bases between the germline ends. The CDR3 DNA reads TGTGCCAGCACAAAGGAGGGGGGAAGCAATCAGCCCCAGCATTTT. It specifies CASTKEGGSNQPQHF.

This clonotype was detected ten times or more. V and J are TRBV18 and TRBJ1-5, with D possibly TRBD1 on 5 matching bases. CDR3 length equals 14 residues. Germline V gene lookup returns CDR1 KGHSH and CDR2 LQKENI. The V gene lost 6 bases and the J gene lost 4 bases, with 13 bases spanning the gap. DNA for the CDR3: TGTGCCAGCTCGCGTCCGGGGGATAATCAGCCCCAGCATTTT. It codes for CASSRPGDNQPQHF.

The chain is built from TRBV6-2 or TRBV6-3 and TRBJ1-1; possible D gene TRBD1, 5 bases. The CDR3 is made up of 15 amino acids. CDR1 is MNHEY, CDR2 SVGEGT, per germline. V was pared by 0 bases and J by 4 bases, with 12 bases between. As DNA, the CDR3 is TGTGCCAGCAGTTACTCATACGGGGGTTCCACTGAAGCTTTCTTT. It encodes CASSYSYGGSTEAFF.

This clonotype occurred many times. The V and J genes are TRBV6-6 and TRBJ1-1; D possibly corresponds to TRBD1 (6 bases). V was trimmed by 2 bases and J by 1 base, leaving 11 bases between them. CDR1 and CDR2 (germline): MNHNY, SVGAGI (reference sequence). The CDR3 is made up of 15 amino acids. CDR3: CASSYPAQGNTEAFF. DNA for the CDR3: TGTGCCAGCAGTTACCCCGCACAGGGGAACACTGAAGCTTTCTTT.

A note on this clonotype: A far more abundant clone sits one base away, making this likely a read error. The V gene is TRBV2, the J gene TRBJ2-5; D is ambiguous. The CDR3 has 13 amino acids. V lost 3 bases and J 11 bases, leaving 16 bases between the germline ends. CDR1 and CDR2 from the germline V gene are SNHLY and FYNNEI. The DNA of the CDR3 is TGTGCCAGCAGTGAGGGCACCGTAAATGAGCAGTACTTC. This sequence encodes CASSEGTVNEQYF.

The chain has TRBV4-2 and TRBJ2-7; 12 nucleotides match TRBD2. CDR1 is LGHNA and CDR2 is YNFKEQ in the germline V gene. The CDR3 length is 16 residues. The V and J ends lost 0 bases and 2 bases, in that order; junction bases with no gene match: 2. CDR3 loop: CASSQDGLAGTYEQYF. Written as DNA, the CDR3 is TGTGCCAGCAGCCAAGATGGACTAGCGGGGACCTACGAGCAGTACTTC.

In its sample, this clonotype was seen many times. V is TRBV20-1 and J is TRBJ2-3; TRBD2 is a possible D gene (7 bases). CDR3 length: 15 residues. Germline CDR1 and CDR2: DFQATT and SNEGSKA (reference sequence). V was cut by 6 bases and J by 2 bases, with 18 bases left in between. CDR3 coding DNA: TGCAGTGCCCCACCGGGGGGCGGATACACAGATACGCAGTATTTT. It specifies CSAPPGGGYTDTQYF.

This clonotype was seen repeatedly, ten times or more. This chain connects TRBV7-8 to TRBJ1-6, with D maybe TRBD1 (6 bases). CDR3 length equals 15 residues. The germline gives CDR1 SGHVS, CDR2 FQNEAQ. V shed 6 bases and J shed 7 bases, with 16 bases lying between them. CDR3 nucleotides: TGTGCCAGCAGGCCCGGTACGGGGACAAATTCACCCCTCCACTTT. Translation gives CASRPGTGTNSPLHF. Full variable domain (missing parts from reference TRBV7-8 and TRBJ1-6): GAGVSQSPRYKVAKRGQDVALRCDPISGHVSLFWYQQALGQGPEFLTYFQNEAQLDKSGLPSDRFFAERPEGSVSTLKIQRTQQEDSAVYLCASRPGTGTNSPLHFGNGTRLTVT.

In its sample, this clonotype was seen many times. The V and J genes are TRBV2 and TRBJ1-2; D is possibly TRBD1 (5 bases). Germline V lookup: CDR1 SNHLY, CDR2 FYNNEI. Trimming took off 3 bases at V and 8 bases at J, with 16 bases between the two ends. This CDR3 comprises 14 residues. CDR3 bases: TGTGCCAGCAGTGACGACAGTGGAATTAGGGGCTACACCTTC. It encodes CASSDDSGIRGYTF.

J is TRBJ2-1 and V is TRBV28; TRBD1 aligns across 11 bases. With V trimmed by 3 bases and J by 10 bases, 5 bases remained unmatched. Germline-derived CDR1 and CDR2 are MDHEN and SYDVKM. CDR3 size: 14 residues. As DNA, the CDR3 is TGTGCCAGCAGTTTCGGACAGGGGGCAGGAGAGCAGTTCTTC. As protein: CASSFGQGAGEQFF.

This clonotype appeared many times. V gene TRBV7-9 combines with J gene TRBJ1-5, with 9 bases identical to TRBD1. CDR1 and CDR2 (germline): SEHNR, FQNEAQ (reference sequence). The CDR3 totals 14 residues. V lost 4 bases and J lost 4; bases outside the gene matches: 2. The CDR3 is CASSSGQGNQPQHF. The CDR3 DNA follows: TGTGCCAGCAGCTCGGGACAGGGAAATCAGCCCCAGCATTTT.

This clonotype was detected a few times. V usage is TRBV25-1 and J usage is TRBJ1-1; no definite D call. The CDR3 spans 11 residues. Germline CDR1 is MGHDK and CDR2 is SYGVNS. The V and J ends lost 8 bases and 5 bases respectively, with 9 bases between them. Here the CDR3 reads CASSLGTEAFF. The DNA for the CDR3 is TGTGCCAGCTCCTTGGGTACTGAAGCTTTCTTT.

This clonotype was picked up many times. The rearrangement links TRBV11-2 to TRBJ2-3, with D possibly matching TRBD1 (6 bases). Germline V gene sequence: CDR1 SGHAT, CDR2 FQNNGV. The CDR3 covers 14 residues. Trimming removed 5 bases at V and 3 bases at J, with 12 bases between. The CDR3 protein is CASSPSQGTDTQYF. CDR3 DNA: TGTGCCAGCAGCCCCTCGCAGGGGACAGATACGCAGTATTTT.

The chain combines TRBV5-5 with TRBJ1-2; the match to TRBD1 covers 8 bases. This CDR3 is built from 16 residues. V lost 0 bases, J lost 4 bases, and 8 bases stayed unmatched. Germline CDR1 SGHKS, CDR2 YYEKEE (reference sequence). The CDR3 DNA reads as TGTGCCAGCAGCTTGGGCTCCGGACAGGGCGTCTATGGCTACACCTTC. Amino acid sequence: CASSLGSGQGVYGYTF.

This clonotype was counted ten times or more. V usage is TRBV27 and J usage is TRBJ2-1; TRBD1 matches at 10 bases. The ends lost 5 bases at V and 7 bases at J; junction bases unmatched: 2. The germline gives CDR1 MNHEY, CDR2 SMNVEV (reference sequence). The CDR3 has 13 residues. The CDR3 reads CASSKGQGNEQFF. In nucleotides, the CDR3 is TGTGCCAGCAGTAAGGGACAGGGGAATGAGCAGTTCTTC.

This clonotype was counted many times. The genes are TRBV4-1 and TRBJ2-7; D uncertain. Per the germline V gene, CDR1 is MGHRA and CDR2 is YSYEKL. This CDR3 is 15 amino acids long. V was trimmed by 0 bases and J by 2 bases, leaving 11 bases between them. The CDR3 DNA is TGCGCCAGCAGCCAAGATGGGAACGGCCCCTACGAGCAGTACTTC. Encoded protein: CASSQDGNGPYEQYF.

This clonotype was recorded only once. One junction end does not reproduce the germline sequence, and a read error may be involved. CDR3 bases: TGTGCCAGCAGCCAAGGACAGGGCCCGGCCTACGAGCAGTACTTC. Translated, it gives CASSQGQGPAYEQYF. The chain couples TRBV4-1 to TRBJ2-7; 8 bases are shared with TRBD1. This CDR3 region has 15 residues. Germline lookup yields CDR1 MGHRA and CDR2 YSYEKL.

This clonotype showed up many times. The chain links TRBV10-3 to TRBJ2-3; D gene ambiguous. V was shortened by 11 bases and J by 1 base, with 13 bases between the two germline ends. The CDR3 length is 13 residues. Looked up from germline, CDR1 is ENHRY and CDR2 is SYGVKD. The CDR3 sequence is CAHGEGRTDTQYF. CDR3 nucleotides: TGTGCCCATGGGGAAGGACGCACAGATACGCAGTATTTT.

This clonotype was seen a few times. This chain links TRBV20-1 with TRBJ1-1, with D possibly matching TRBD1 (5 bases). Trimming left V 3 bases short and J 1 base short, with 9 bases between. The CDR3 covers 13 residues. Germline loops: CDR1 DFQATT, CDR2 SNEGSKA (reference sequence). CDR3 DNA: TGCAGTGCTAGGGGGCAGGAGAACACTGAAGCTTTCTTT. Protein product: CSARGQENTEAFF.

This clonotype was recorded many times. This chain connects TRBV3-1 to TRBJ2-3; 7 bases match TRBD2. V was pared by 8 bases and J by 3 bases, with 8 bases of the junction left unmatched. This CDR3 region has 14 residues. From germline, CDR1 is LGHDT and CDR2 YNNKEL (reference sequence). The CDR3 nucleotides read TGTGCCAGCTGCATGGGGGGGGGGACAGATACGCAGTATTTT. Its protein product is CASCMGGGTDTQYF.

This clonotype has at least ten counts. V and J are TRBV5-1 and TRBJ2-3; D not resolved. The CDR3 is 14 amino acids. The V gene's germline CDR1 is SGHRS and CDR2 YFSETQ. The V end was cut by 4 bases, the J end by 3 bases, with 12 bases between. Written as DNA, the CDR3 is TGCGCCAGCAGCCTCCTCCGACCTACAGATACGCAGTATTTT. Translation gives CASSLLRPTDTQYF.

This clonotype was seen a handful of times. The V and J genes are TRBV12-3 or TRBV12-4 and TRBJ2-5, with 10 bases lining up with TRBD2. V lost 7 bases to trimming and J lost 4 bases; unmatched junction nucleotides: 15. This CDR3 region has 17 residues. The CDR3 coding sequence is TGTGCCAGCACCTCTGAGTGGCTAGCGGGAGAAGGAGAGACCCAGTACTTC. This translates into CASTSEWLAGEGETQYF.